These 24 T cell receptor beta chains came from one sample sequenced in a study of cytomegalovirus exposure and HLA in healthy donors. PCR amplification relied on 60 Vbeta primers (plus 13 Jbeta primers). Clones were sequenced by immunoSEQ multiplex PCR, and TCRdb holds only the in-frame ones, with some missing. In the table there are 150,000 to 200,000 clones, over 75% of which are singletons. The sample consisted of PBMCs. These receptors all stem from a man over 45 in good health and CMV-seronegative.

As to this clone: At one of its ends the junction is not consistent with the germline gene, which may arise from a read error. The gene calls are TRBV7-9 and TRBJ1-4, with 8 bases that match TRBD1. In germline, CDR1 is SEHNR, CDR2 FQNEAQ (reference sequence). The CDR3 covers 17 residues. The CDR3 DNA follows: TGTTCCAGCAGAATTGGGACAGGTTCGGCAACTAATGAAAAACTGTTTTTT. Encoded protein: CSSRIGTGSATNEKLFF.

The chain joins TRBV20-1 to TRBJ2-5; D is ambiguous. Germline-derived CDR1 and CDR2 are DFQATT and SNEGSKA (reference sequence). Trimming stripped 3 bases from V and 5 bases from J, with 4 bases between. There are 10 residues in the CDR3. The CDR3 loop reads CSASGETQYF. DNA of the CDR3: TGCAGTGCTAGCGGGGAGACCCAGTACTTC.

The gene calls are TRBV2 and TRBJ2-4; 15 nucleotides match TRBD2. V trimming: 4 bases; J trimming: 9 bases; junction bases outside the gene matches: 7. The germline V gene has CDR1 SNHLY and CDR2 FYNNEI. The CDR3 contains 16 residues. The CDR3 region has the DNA TGTGCCAGCAGTGGAGGACTAGCGGGGGGGTTAGGCATTCAGTACTTC. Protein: CASSGGLAGGLGIQYF.

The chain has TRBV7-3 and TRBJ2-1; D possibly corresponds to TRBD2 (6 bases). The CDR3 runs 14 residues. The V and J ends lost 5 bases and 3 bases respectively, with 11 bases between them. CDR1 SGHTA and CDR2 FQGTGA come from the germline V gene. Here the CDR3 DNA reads TGTGCCAGCAGCCCTGGGACTCTCTACAATGAGCAGTTCTTC. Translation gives CASSPGTLYNEQFF. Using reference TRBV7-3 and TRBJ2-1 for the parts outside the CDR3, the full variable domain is GAGVSQTPSNKVTEKGKYVELRCDPISGHTALYWYRQSLGQGPEFLIYFQGTGAADDSGLPNDRFFAVRPEGSVSTLKIQRTERGDSAVYLCASSPGTLYNEQFFGPGTRLTVL.

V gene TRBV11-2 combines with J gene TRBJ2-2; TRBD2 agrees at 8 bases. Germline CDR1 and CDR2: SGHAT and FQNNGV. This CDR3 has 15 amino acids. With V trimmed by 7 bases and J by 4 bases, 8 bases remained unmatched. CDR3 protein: CASTPGTRLTGELFF. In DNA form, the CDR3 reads TGTGCCAGCACCCCCGGGACTAGGCTCACCGGGGAGCTGTTTTTT.

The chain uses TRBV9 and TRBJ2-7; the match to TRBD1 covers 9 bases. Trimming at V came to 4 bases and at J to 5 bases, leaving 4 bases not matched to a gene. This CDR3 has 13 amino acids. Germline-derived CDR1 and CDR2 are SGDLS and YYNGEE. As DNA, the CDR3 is TGTGCCAGCAGCTACCGGGACAGGGACGAGCAGTACTTC. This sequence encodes CASSYRDRDEQYF.

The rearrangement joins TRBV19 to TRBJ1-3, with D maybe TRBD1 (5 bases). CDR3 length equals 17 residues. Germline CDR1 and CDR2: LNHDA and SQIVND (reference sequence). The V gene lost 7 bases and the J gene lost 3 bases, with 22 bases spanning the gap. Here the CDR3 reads CASTTARQGAGGNTIYF. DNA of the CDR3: TGTGCCAGTACCACAGCGAGGCAAGGGGCCGGTGGAAACACCATATATTTT.

Here the CDR3 reads CASSEPVGNTIYF. CDR3 DNA sequence: TGTGCCAGCAGTGAACCAGTAGGAAACACCATATATTTT. The rearrangement joins TRBV2 to TRBJ1-3; D is undetermined. Germline V lookup: CDR1 SNHLY, CDR2 FYNNEI. This CDR3 comprises 13 residues. The ends were cut back, 2 bases at V and 4 bases at J, with 6 bases in the middle.

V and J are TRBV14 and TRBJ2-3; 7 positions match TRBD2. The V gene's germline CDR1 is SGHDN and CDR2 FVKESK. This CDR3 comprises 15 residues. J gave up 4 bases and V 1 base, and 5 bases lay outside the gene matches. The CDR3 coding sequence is TGTGCCAGCAGCCAAGTTGGCGGGGGATCAGATACGCAGTATTTT. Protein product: CASSQVGGGSDTQYF.

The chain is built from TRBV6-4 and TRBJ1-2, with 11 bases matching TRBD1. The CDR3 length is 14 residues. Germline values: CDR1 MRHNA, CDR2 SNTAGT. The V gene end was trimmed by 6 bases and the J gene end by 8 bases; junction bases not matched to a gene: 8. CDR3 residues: CASRPGQGVRGYTF. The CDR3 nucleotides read TGTGCCAGCAGGCCGGGACAGGGGGTGAGAGGCTACACCTTC.

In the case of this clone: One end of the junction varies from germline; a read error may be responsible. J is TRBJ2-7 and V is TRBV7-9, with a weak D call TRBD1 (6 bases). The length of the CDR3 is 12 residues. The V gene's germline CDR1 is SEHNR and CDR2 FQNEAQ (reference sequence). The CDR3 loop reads CSSSPQGYEQYF. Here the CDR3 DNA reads TGTTCCAGCAGCCCACAGGGTTACGAGCAGTACTTC.

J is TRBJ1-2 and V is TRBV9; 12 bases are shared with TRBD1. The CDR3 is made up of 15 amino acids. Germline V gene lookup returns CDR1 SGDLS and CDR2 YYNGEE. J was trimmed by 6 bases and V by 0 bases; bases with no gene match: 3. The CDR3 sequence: CASSVGGTGGHGYTF. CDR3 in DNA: TGTGCCAGCAGCGTAGGGGGGACAGGGGGCCATGGCTACACCTTC.

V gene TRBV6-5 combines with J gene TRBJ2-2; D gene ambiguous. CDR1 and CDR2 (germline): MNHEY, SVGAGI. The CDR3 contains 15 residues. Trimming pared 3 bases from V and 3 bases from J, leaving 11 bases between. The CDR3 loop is CASSYDLSHTGELFF. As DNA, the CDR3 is TGTGCCAGCAGTTATGACTTATCCCACACCGGGGAGCTGTTTTTT.

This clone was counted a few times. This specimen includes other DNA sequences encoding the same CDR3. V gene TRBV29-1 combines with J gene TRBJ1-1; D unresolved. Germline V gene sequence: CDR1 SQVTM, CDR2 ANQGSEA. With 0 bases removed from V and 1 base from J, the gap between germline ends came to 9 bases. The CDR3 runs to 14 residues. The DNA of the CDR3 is TGCAGCGTTGAAGATACGGGAGCGAACACTGAAGCTTTCTTT. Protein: CSVEDTGANTEAFF.

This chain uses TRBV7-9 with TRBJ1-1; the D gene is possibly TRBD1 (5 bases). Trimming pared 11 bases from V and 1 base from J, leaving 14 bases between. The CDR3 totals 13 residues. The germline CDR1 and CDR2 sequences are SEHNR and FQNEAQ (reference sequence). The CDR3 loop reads CAAGDSGNTEAFF. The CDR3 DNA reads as TGTGCCGCCGGGGACTCTGGGAACACTGAAGCTTTCTTT.

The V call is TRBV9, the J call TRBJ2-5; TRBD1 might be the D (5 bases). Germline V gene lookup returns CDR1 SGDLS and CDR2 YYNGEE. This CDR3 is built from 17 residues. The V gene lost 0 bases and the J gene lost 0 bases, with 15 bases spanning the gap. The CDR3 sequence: CASSVGSGRADQETQYF. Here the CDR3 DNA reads TGTGCCAGCAGCGTAGGTTCTGGCAGGGCCGACCAAGAGACCCAGTACTTC. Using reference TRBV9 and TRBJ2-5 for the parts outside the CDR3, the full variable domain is DSGVTQTPKHLITATGQRVTLRCSPRSGDLSVYWYQQSLDQGLQFLIQYYNGEERAKGNILERFSAQQFPDLHSELNLSSLELGDSALYFCASSVGSGRADQETQYFGPGTRLLVL.

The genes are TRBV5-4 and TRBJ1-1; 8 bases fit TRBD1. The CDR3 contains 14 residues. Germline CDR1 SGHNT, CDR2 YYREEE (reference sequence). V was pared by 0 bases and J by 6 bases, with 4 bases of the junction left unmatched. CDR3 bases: TGTGCCAGCAGCTTGGTACAGGGGGAGGCTGAAGCTTTCTTT. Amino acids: CASSLVQGEAEAFF.

Written as DNA, the CDR3 is TGTGCCAGCAGCTGGGGACAGGGAGCAGATACGCAGTATTTT. It encodes CASSWGQGADTQYF. The chain combines TRBV7-8 with TRBJ2-3, with 9 positions matching TRBD1. Trimming removed 4 bases from V and 4 bases from J; junction bases left unmatched: 3. There are 14 residues in the CDR3. Germline CDR1 is SGHVS and CDR2 is FQNEAQ.

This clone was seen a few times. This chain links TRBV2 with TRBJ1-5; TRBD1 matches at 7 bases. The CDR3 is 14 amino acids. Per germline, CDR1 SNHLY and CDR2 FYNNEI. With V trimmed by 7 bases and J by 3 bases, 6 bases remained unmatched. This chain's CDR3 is CASTGDSDNQPQHF. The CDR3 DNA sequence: TGTGCCAGCACCGGGGACAGTGACAATCAGCCCCAGCATTTT.

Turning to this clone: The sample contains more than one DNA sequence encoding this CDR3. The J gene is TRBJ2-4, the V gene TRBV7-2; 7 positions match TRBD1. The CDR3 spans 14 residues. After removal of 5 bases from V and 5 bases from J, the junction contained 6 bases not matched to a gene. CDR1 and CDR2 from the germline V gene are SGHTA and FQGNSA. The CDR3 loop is CASSVGTGENIQYF. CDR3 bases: TGTGCCAGCAGCGTAGGAACAGGGGAAAACATTCAGTACTTC. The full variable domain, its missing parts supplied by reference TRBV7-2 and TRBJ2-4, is GAGVSQSPSNKVTEKGKDVELRCDPISGHTALYWYRQSLGQGLEFLIYFQGNSAPDKSGLPSDRFSAERTGGSVSTLTIQRTQQEDSAVYLCASSVGTGENIQYFGAGTRLSVL.

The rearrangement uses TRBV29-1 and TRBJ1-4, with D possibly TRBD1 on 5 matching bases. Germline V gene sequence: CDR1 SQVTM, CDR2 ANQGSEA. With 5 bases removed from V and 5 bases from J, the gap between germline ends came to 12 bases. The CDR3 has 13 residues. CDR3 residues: CSVRQLMNEKLFF. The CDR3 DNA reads TGCAGCGTTCGACAGCTGATGAATGAAAAACTGTTTTTT.

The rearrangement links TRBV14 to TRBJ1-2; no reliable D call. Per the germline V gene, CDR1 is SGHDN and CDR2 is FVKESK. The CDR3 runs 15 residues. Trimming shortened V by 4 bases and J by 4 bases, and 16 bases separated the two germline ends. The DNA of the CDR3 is TGTGCCAGCAGCCCCCTTCTTGGACTGGCCTATGGCTACACCTTC. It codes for CASSPLLGLAYGYTF.

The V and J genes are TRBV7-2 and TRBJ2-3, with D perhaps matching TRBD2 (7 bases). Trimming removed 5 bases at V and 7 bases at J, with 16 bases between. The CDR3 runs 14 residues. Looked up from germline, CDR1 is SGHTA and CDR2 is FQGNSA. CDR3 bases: TGTGCCAGCAGCCTAAGGGGGGGCGGGAATACGCAGTATTTT. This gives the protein CASSLRGGGNTQYF.

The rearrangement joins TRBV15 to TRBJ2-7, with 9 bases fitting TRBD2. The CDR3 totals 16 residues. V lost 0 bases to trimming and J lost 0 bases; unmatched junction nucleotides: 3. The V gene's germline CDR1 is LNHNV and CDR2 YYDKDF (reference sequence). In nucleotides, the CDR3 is TGTGCCACCAGCAGAGATAGCGGGGGCAGCTCCTACGAGCAGTACTTC. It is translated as CATSRDSGGSSYEQYF. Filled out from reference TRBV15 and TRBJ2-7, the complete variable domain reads DAMVIQNPRYQVTQFGKPVTLSCSQTLNHNVMYWYQQKSSQAPKLLFHYYDKDFNNEADTPDNFQSRRPNTSFCFLDIRSPGLGDTAMYLCATSRDSGGSSYEQYFGPGTRLTVT.